This TCR beta chain comes out of a study of PD-1 blockade in classical Hodgkin lymphoma. Study conclusions and caveats: CD4+ but not CD8+ TCR diversity rose significantly by C4D1.

About this clone itself: The target antigen is unknown.

TCRdb keeps only in-frame clones here, not all; method: immunoSEQ multiplex PCR. This repertoire shows some 3,800 clones, 50% to 75% found once; its top ten account for almost 50%. Time point here: cycle 4 day 1 (C4D1), after five to seven weeks of nivolumab. Brentuximab vedotin exposure varied among the patients, all of whom had relapsed after autologous stem cell transplantation. Magnetic negative selection was used to purify CD8+ T cells from thawed PBMCs. Patients reached a best response of complete response, partial response or progressive disease. V lost 4 bases and J lost 1, with 17 bases in between. Germline lookup yields CDR1 SEHNR and CDR2 FQNEAQ (reference sequence). The CDR3 runs to 16 residues.

The sequence was obtained from a human donor with classical Hodgkin lymphoma. The sequencing here drew on CD8+ T cells from blood, taken before the fourth cycle of nivolumab. The genes are TRBV7-9 and TRBJ2-7, with D maybe TRBD2 (6 bases). The CDR3 region is CASSSDSGLISYEQYF. As DNA, the CDR3 is TGTGCCAGCAGCTCAGACTCGGGACTGATATCCTACGAGCAGTACTTC.